The 17 T cell receptor beta chains reported below all come from one sample, sequenced in a study of blood T cell repertoires in COVID-19. Here immunoSEQ multiplex PCR was the method, and the copy in TCRdb shows in-frame clones only, minus some. The sample yields about 58,000 clones, 65% to 90% seen once. Specimen: peripheral blood. These receptors were obtained from a middle-aged man with COVID-19, enrolled during active disease.

The rearrangement links TRBV28 to TRBJ1-5, with D tentatively TRBD1 (6 bases). V lost 7 bases to trimming and J lost 0 bases, with 10 bases between them. In germline, CDR1 is MDHEN, CDR2 SYDVKM. This CDR3 has 14 residues. The CDR3 DNA follows: TGTGCCAGCACGAACAGGGCTAGCAATCAGCCCCAGCATTTT. It yields the protein CASTNRASNQPQHF. The full variable domain, in which reference TRBV28 and TRBJ1-5 provide the parts outside the CDR3, is DVKVTQSSRYLVKRTGEKVFLECVQDMDHENMFWYRQDPGLGLRLIYFSYDVKMKEKGDIPEGYSVSREKKERFSLILESASTNQTSMYLCASTNRASNQPQHFGDGTRLSIL.

The CDR3 region has the DNA TGTGCCAGCATCCTTATAGGGGGGGGCACAGATACGCAGTATTTT. It yields the protein CASILIGGGTDTQYF. The V and J genes are TRBV21-1 and TRBJ2-3; TRBD2, as called in the table, went unchecked against the DNA. TRBV21-1 is annotated as a pseudogene. The CDR3 contains 15 residues.

The gene calls are TRBV11-1 and TRBJ2-5; 12 positions match TRBD2. The CDR3 consists of 15 residues. The germline V gene encodes CDR1 SGHAT and CDR2 FQDESV (reference sequence). V lost 4 bases and J lost 3; bases outside the gene matches: 3. The CDR3 protein is CASSYGLAGKETQYF. The CDR3 DNA reads as TGTGCCAGCAGCTATGGACTAGCGGGAAAAGAGACCCAGTACTTC.

V and J are TRBV3-1 (or the pseudogene TRBV3-2) and TRBJ1-1; 7 nucleotides align to TRBD1. The ends lost 5 bases at V and 1 base at J; junction bases unmatched: 1. There are 13 residues in the CDR3. Germline values: CDR1 LGHDT, CDR2 YNNKEL (reference sequence). CDR3 residues: CASSRTGNTEAFF. The CDR3 nucleotides read TGTGCCAGCAGCAGGACAGGGAACACTGAAGCTTTCTTT.

This chain connects TRBV18 to TRBJ2-7, with 8 bases matching TRBD2. This CDR3 has 14 residues. The ends lost 6 bases at V and 7 bases at J; junction bases unmatched: 11. Germline V gene data show CDR1 as KGHSH and CDR2 as LQKENI. For the CDR3, the DNA is TGTGCCAGCTCTGTTTCCCGGGAGGGCCTGGAGCAGTACTTC. As protein: CASSVSREGLEQYF.

This rearrangement joins TRBV18 to TRBJ2-2; TRBD2 agrees at 7 bases. The CDR3 totals 15 residues. The germline V gene encodes CDR1 KGHSH and CDR2 LQKENI. Germline trimming cut 2 bases from V and 4 bases from J; bases unmatched to any gene: 4. Here the CDR3 reads CASSPSGTTTGELFF. The CDR3 DNA reads as TGTGCCAGCTCACCAAGCGGGACCACCACCGGGGAGCTGTTTTTT.

CDR3 in DNA: TGTGCCAGCTCACCAACAAGTTGGGAGAATGAAAAACTGTTTTTT. As protein: CASSPTSWENEKLFF. V usage is TRBV18 and J usage is TRBJ1-4; D is undetermined. Trimming took 2 bases from V and 5 from J, leaving 12 bases between them. The CDR3 totals 15 residues. The germline gives CDR1 KGHSH, CDR2 LQKENI.

This clone was seen a few times. The chain is built from TRBV27 and TRBJ2-7, with 9 bases fitting TRBD2. CDR3 size: 15 residues. Germline V gives CDR1 MNHEY, CDR2 SMNVEV (reference sequence). The J segment lost 6 bases and the V segment lost 6 bases, leaving 12 bases of the junction unmatched. The CDR3 nucleotides are TGTGCCAGCAGGTCCGGACTAGCGAGGACGGGCGAGCAGTACTTC. Translation gives CASRSGLARTGEQYF.

The chain employs TRBV20-1 and TRBJ2-5, with 8 bases aligning to TRBD1. Germline V gene data show CDR1 as DFQATT and CDR2 as SNEGSKA (reference sequence). Germline trimming cut 5 bases from V and 4 bases from J; bases unmatched to any gene: 0. The CDR3 length is 11 residues. CDR3 DNA: TGCAGTGCTGGGACAGGAGAGACCCAGTACTTC. Its translation: CSAGTGETQYF.

This rearrangement joins TRBV29-1 to TRBJ2-1, with D tentatively TRBD2 (5 bases). The CDR3 has 13 residues. Trimming shortened V by 4 bases and J by 1 base, and 8 bases separated the two germline ends. CDR1 SQVTM and CDR2 ANQGSEA come from the germline V gene. CDR3 nucleotide sequence: TGCAGCGTTGTAGCGACGTCCTACAATGAGCAGTTCTTC. It yields the protein CSVVATSYNEQFF.

V gene TRBV28 combines with J gene TRBJ2-1, with D perhaps TRBD1 (5 bases). The V gene lost 10 bases and the J gene lost 6 bases, with 13 bases spanning the gap. The CDR3 contains 12 residues. Germline V CDR1 and CDR2: MDHEN, SYDVKM. The CDR3 bases are TGTGCCACTCTGGGGCAGGGCAATGAGCAGTTCTTC. It specifies CATLGQGNEQFF.

This chain uses TRBV5-1 with TRBJ1-1; possible D gene TRBD1, 6 bases. Germline V lookup: CDR1 SGHRS, CDR2 YFSETQ. Trimming shortened V by 4 bases and J by 4 bases, and 17 bases separated the two germline ends. The CDR3 runs 15 residues. CDR3 sequence reads: CASSLPGQTLTEAFF. The CDR3 DNA follows: TGCGCCAGCAGCCTACCCGGACAGACTCTCACTGAAGCTTTCTTT.

The chain recombines TRBV28 with TRBJ1-1; D unresolved. V was shortened by 6 bases and J by 7 bases, with 12 bases between the two germline ends. Germline V gene lookup returns CDR1 MDHEN and CDR2 SYDVKM. The CDR3 is made up of 12 amino acids. CDR3 in amino acids: CASRDGEGEAFF. CDR3 nucleotides: TGTGCCAGCAGAGATGGGGAGGGTGAAGCTTTCTTT.

This chain joins TRBV6-5 and TRBJ1-1; no definite D call. With 8 bases removed from V and 0 bases from J, the gap between germline ends came to 16 bases. This CDR3 has 15 amino acids. Germline CDR1 and CDR2: MNHEY and SVGAGI. CDR3 coding DNA: TGTGCCAGCCGCCTAGCAGCCCCATTGAACACTGAAGCTTTCTTT. This codes for CASRLAAPLNTEAFF.

In DNA, the CDR3 is TGTGCCAGCAGTTTGGGGAGTGGCTACACCTTC. This codes for CASSLGSGYTF. J is TRBJ1-2 and V is TRBV6-6; the D is unclear. Germline-derived CDR1 and CDR2 are MNHNY and SVGAGI (reference sequence). Trimming cost V 4 bases and J 7 bases, with 7 bases left between them. This CDR3 contains 11 residues.

This clone has a handful of counts. The rearrangement links TRBV7-8 to TRBJ1-1; maybe TRBD1 (6 bases). Trimming removed 8 bases at V and 4 bases at J, with 20 bases between. The CDR3 runs to 15 residues. The V gene's germline CDR1 is SGHVS and CDR2 FQNEAQ. The CDR3 nucleotides read TGTGCCAGCCGAGACTCAGGGGCAGGCGGCACTGAAGCTTTCTTT. It yields the protein CASRDSGAGGTEAFF. The entire variable domain, with the rest obtained from reference TRBV7-8 and TRBJ1-1, is as follows: GAGVSQSPRYKVAKRGQDVALRCDPISGHVSLFWYQQALGQGPEFLTYFQNEAQLDKSGLPSDRFFAERPEGSVSTLKIQRTQQEDSAVYLCASRDSGAGGTEAFFGQGTRLTVV.

By share of the sample, this clone is medium-sized. The V call is TRBV7-9, the J call TRBJ2-7; weak D call: TRBD2 (5 bases). Trimming cost V 7 bases and J 0 bases, with 10 bases left between them. CDR3 length equals 13 residues. Germline V gene lookup returns CDR1 SEHNR and CDR2 FQNEAQ (reference sequence). CDR3 residues: CASIGDPSYEQYF. The CDR3 bases are TGTGCCAGCATCGGGGATCCCTCCTACGAGCAGTACTTC.